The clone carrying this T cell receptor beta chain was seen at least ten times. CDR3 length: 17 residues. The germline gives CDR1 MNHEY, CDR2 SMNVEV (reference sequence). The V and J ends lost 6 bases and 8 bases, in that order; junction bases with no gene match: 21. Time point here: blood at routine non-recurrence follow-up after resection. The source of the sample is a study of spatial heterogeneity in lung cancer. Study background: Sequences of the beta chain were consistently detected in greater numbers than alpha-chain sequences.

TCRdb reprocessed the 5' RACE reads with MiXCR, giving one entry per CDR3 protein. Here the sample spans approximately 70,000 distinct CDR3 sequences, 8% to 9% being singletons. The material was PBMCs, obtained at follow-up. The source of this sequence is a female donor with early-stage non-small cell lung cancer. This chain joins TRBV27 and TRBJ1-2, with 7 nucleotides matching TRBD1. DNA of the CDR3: TGTGCCAGCAGATGGTCCGGGGACAGAGCCCGGAGAGGGGGCTACACCTTC. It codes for CASRWSGDRARRGGYTF.